The 23 T cell receptor beta chains presented below share a single source sample, sequenced in a study of metastatic and nonmetastatic thyroid tumors. TCRdb reanalyzed the PCR reads with MiXCR. The sample lists 24,000 or so clones; over 20% were seen once. None of the patients had undergone any treatment ahead of thyroid surgery. What was sequenced was blood. These receptors came from a female donor with papillary thyroid cancer or a benign thyroid nodule (not recorded which). Some clones in this sample may be carry-over from other donors' samples.

This clone was seen repeatedly, ten times or more. The chain joins TRBV6-5 to TRBJ2-5, with 8 bases aligning to TRBD2. V gave up 2 bases and J gave up 9 bases; unmatched junction bases: 20. The CDR3 consists of 18 residues. Germline loops: CDR1 MNHEY, CDR2 SVGAGI. The CDR3 bases are TGTGCCAGCAGTTACGGGGGTCTGGGGCGCCGCGGGAGGTGGGCCCAGTACTTC. Residues: CASSYGGLGRRGRWAQYF.

V is TRBV24-1 and J is TRBJ2-3, with 13 bases lining up with TRBD2. Trimming cost V 9 bases and J 4 bases; bases outside gene matches: 0. CDR3 length equals 13 residues. CDR1 is KGHDR and CDR2 is SFDVKD in the germline V gene. The chain's CDR3 is CATGTSGADTQYF. The CDR3 bases are TGTGCCACCGGGACTAGCGGGGCAGATACGCAGTATTTT.

This clone was recorded at least ten times. The rearrangement uses TRBV4-3 and TRBJ1-4, with 7 bases matching TRBD1. The CDR3 extends over 14 amino acids. V gave up 3 bases and J gave up 3 bases; unmatched junction bases: 1. CDR1 is LGHNA and CDR2 is YSLEER in the germline V gene. CDR3 residues: CASSQGQSNEKLFF. The CDR3 DNA sequence: TGCGCCAGCAGCCAGGGACAGTCTAATGAAAAACTGTTTTTT.

The rearrangement uses TRBV7-3 and TRBJ2-5, with D perhaps TRBD2 (6 bases). This CDR3 region has 15 residues. V was shortened by 7 bases and J by 3 bases, with 18 bases between the two germline ends. Germline loops: CDR1 SGHTA, CDR2 FQGTGA. The CDR3 here is CASIPTGLRKETQYF. DNA of the CDR3: TGTGCCAGCATCCCGACGGGACTTCGAAAAGAGACCCAGTACTTC.

Points on this clone: Sequence at one end of the junction differs from germline and may be a read error. This chain connects TRBV12-5 to TRBJ1-1; D perhaps matches TRBD1 (5 bases). This CDR3 is built from 17 residues. Germline values: CDR1 LGHNT, CDR2 FRNRAP. CDR3 coding DNA: TGTGCTAGTGGTTTGGTTCTCCAGGGACCCATCAACACTGATGCTTTCTTT. It yields the protein CASGLVLQGPINTDAFF.

The table lists this clone with many counts. One junction end disagrees with the germline gene, perhaps due to a read error. This CDR3 is also generated by other DNA sequences in the sample. This chain uses TRBV20-1 with TRBJ2-5, with 11 bases matching TRBD2. CDR3 length: 12 residues. Germline assignment: CDR1 DFQATT and CDR2 SNEGSKA (reference sequence). The chain's CDR3 is CSGTSGQETQYF. CDR3 nucleotides: TGTTCGGGGACTAGCGGCCAAGAGACCCAGTACTTC.

In the case of this clone: A much larger clone differs from this one at a single base, so this may be a read error. The rearrangement uses TRBV9 and TRBJ1-6; D ambiguous. V lost 4 bases and J 10 bases, leaving 15 bases between the germline ends. The CDR3 is made up of 14 amino acids. From germline, CDR1 is SGDLS and CDR2 YYNGEE. This CDR3 reads CASSPPSVGSPLHF. The CDR3 DNA reads as TGTGCCAGCAGCCCCCCGTCGGTGGGGTCACCCCTCCACTTT.

A remark on this clone: The junction and the germline gene differ at one end; a read error may be behind it. V is TRBV2 and J is TRBJ1-4, with 7 bases fitting TRBD1. CDR1 and CDR2 (germline): SNHLY, FYNNEI. The CDR3 loop spans 14 amino acids. The CDR3 sequence is CGSSEDRRYEKLFF. CDR3 in DNA: TGTGGCAGCAGCGAGGACAGGAGGTATGAAAAACTGTTTTTT. Variable domain in full (rest from reference TRBV2 and TRBJ1-4): EPEVTQTPSHQVTQMGQEVILRCVPISNHLYFYWYRQILGQKVEFLVSFYNNEISEKSEIFDDQFSVERPDGSNFTLKIRSTKLEDSAMYFCGSSEDRRYEKLFFGSGTQLSVL.

This clone qualifies as medium-sized. This sequence joins TRBV6-1 and TRBJ2-5; 15 bases are a match to TRBD2. V shed 6 bases and J 4 bases; nucleotides not matched to a gene: 6. Germline V gene data show CDR1 as MNHNS and CDR2 as SASEGT. CDR3 length equals 16 residues. CDR3 protein: CASRTGLAGGRETQYF. The CDR3 DNA is TGTGCCAGCAGAACGGGACTAGCGGGGGGTCGAGAGACCCAGTACTTC.

The chain recombines TRBV6-4 with TRBJ2-1; D gene ambiguous. Trimming took off 1 base at V and 5 bases at J, with 12 bases between the two ends. The CDR3 consists of 15 residues. The germline gives CDR1 MRHNA, CDR2 SNTAGT. The CDR3 sequence: CASSDCPSWNNEQFF. In nucleotides, the CDR3 is TGTGCCAGCAGTGACTGTCCGAGCTGGAACAATGAGCAGTTCTTC.

Concerning this clone: Compared with germline, one end of the junction differs, possibly owing to a read error. The gene calls are TRBV6-6 and TRBJ2-7; D may be TRBD1 or TRBD2 (5 bases each). The germline gives CDR1 MNHNY, CDR2 SVGAGI (reference sequence). The CDR3 spans 15 residues. In DNA form, the CDR3 reads TGTGCCAGCATTTACTCGTTCAGGGACCTGAACGATCAGTACTTC. It is translated as CASIYSFRDLNDQYF.

By share, this clone counts as medium-sized. V usage is TRBV6-1 and J usage is TRBJ1-1, with unresolved D. The germline CDR1 and CDR2 sequences are MNHNS and SASEGT. Trimming stripped 4 bases from V and 10 bases from J, with 13 bases between. The CDR3 totals 12 residues. This CDR3 reads CASSVRAWGAFF. The CDR3, as DNA: TGTGCCAGCAGTGTGAGGGCATGGGGAGCTTTCTTT.

By proportion, this clone is medium-sized. In nucleotides, the CDR3 is TGTGCCAGCAGTTTAATGGCAGCTAGTAACTATGGCTACACCTTC. Its protein is CASSLMAASNYGYTF. The chain carries TRBV12-3 or TRBV12-4 and TRBJ1-2; no reliable D call. V lost 2 bases, J lost 1 base, and 11 bases lay in between. The CDR3 has 15 amino acids.

The chain employs TRBV12-3 or TRBV12-4 and TRBJ2-7, with unresolved D. The CDR3 covers 11 residues. V was shortened by 5 bases and J by 6 bases, with 8 bases between the two germline ends. The DNA of the CDR3 is TGTGCCAGCAGTACTGGGCCCGAGCAGTACTTC. This translates into CASSTGPEQYF.

The chain is built from TRBV7-2 and TRBJ2-7; D is unclear. This CDR3 region has 11 residues. V was pared by 5 bases and J by 3 bases, with 5 bases between. Germline V gene data show CDR1 as SGHTA and CDR2 as FQGNSA. CDR3 coding DNA: TGTGCCAGCAGCCTCCACTACGAGCAGTACTTC. Encoded protein: CASSLHYEQYF.

This clone has a count of ten or more. The chain is built from TRBV20-1 and TRBJ2-2; 7 nucleotides align to TRBD2. CDR1 is DFQATT and CDR2 is SNEGSKA in the germline V gene (reference sequence). V lost 6 bases, J lost 6 bases, and 4 bases stayed unmatched. The CDR3 is made up of 12 amino acids. This CDR3 reads CSARGDAGELFF. The CDR3 nucleotides read TGCAGTGCCCGGGGGGATGCCGGGGAGCTGTTTTTT.

This clone was found many times. The chain has TRBV5-4 and TRBJ2-7, with 12 positions matching TRBD1. The V gene end was trimmed by 3 bases and the J gene end by 7 bases; junction bases not matched to a gene: 11. Germline CDR1 and CDR2: SGHNT and YYREEE (reference sequence). This CDR3 comprises 16 residues. In DNA form, the CDR3 reads TGTGCCAGCAGCTATACAGCCGGGACAGGGGGCGAGGAGCAGTACTTC. Its protein is CASSYTAGTGGEEQYF. The full variable domain, with the rest looked up from reference TRBV5-4 and TRBJ2-7, is ETGVTQSPTHLIKTRGQQVTLRCSSQSGHNTVSWYQQALGQGPQFIFQYYREEENGRGNFPPRFSGLQFPNYSSELNVNALELDDSALYLCASSYTAGTGGEEQYFGPGTRLTVT.

The table lists this clone with many counts. The chain links TRBV6-4 to TRBJ2-3; 7 positions match TRBD2. The germline CDR1 and CDR2 sequences are MRHNA and SNTAGT. There are 19 residues in the CDR3. With 5 bases clipped from V and 2 bases from J, the junction kept 19 bases outside the gene matches. DNA of the CDR3: TGTGCCAGCAGTCCAAACGTTAGGGAGTGGGGGGGAGCCACAGATACGCAGTATTTT. Translating gives CASSPNVREWGGATDTQYF.

This clone was seen repeatedly, ten times or more. This chain uses TRBV19 with TRBJ2-1; 7 bases fit TRBD2. V lost 5 bases and J lost 4; bases outside the gene matches: 5. In germline, CDR1 is LNHDA, CDR2 SQIVND (reference sequence). There are 14 residues in the CDR3. CDR3 in amino acids: CASSWGGGYNEQFF. As DNA, the CDR3 is TGTGCCAGTAGTTGGGGGGGGGGGTACAATGAGCAGTTCTTC.

This clone was detected ten times or more. The chain employs TRBV10-3 and TRBJ1-2, with TRBD1 matching over 8 bases. Germline loops: CDR1 ENHRY, CDR2 SYGVKD. The CDR3 runs 16 residues. J was trimmed by 1 base and V by 8 bases; bases with no gene match: 12. The CDR3 loop reads CAIFRQGRGYNYGYTF. Here the CDR3 DNA reads TGTGCCATCTTTCGACAGGGGAGAGGGTATAACTATGGCTACACCTTC.

This clone was detected only once. V is TRBV30 and J is TRBJ1-3, with D perhaps TRBD1 (5 bases). This CDR3 has 14 amino acids. The V gene's germline CDR1 is GTSNPN and CDR2 SVGIG (reference sequence). The V end was cut by 5 bases, the J end by 2 bases, with 13 bases between. The CDR3 region is CAWGWGGTGNTIYF. CDR3 coding DNA: TGTGCCTGGGGGTGGGGGGGTACTGGAAACACCATATATTTT.

This clone showed up many times. The V and J genes are TRBV19 and TRBJ1-5, with 7 bases matching TRBD1. Trimming removed 1 base from V and 10 bases from J; junction bases left unmatched: 10. CDR1 and CDR2 (germline): LNHDA, SQIVND (reference sequence). This CDR3 has 15 residues. CDR3 DNA: TGTGCCAGTAGTATAGCGGAGGGGGCCATTGATCCCCAGCATTTT. It codes for CASSIAEGAIDPQHF.

This clone was seen at least ten times. The chain joins TRBV19 to TRBJ2-7, with D possibly TRBD2 on 5 matching bases. Germline loops: CDR1 LNHDA, CDR2 SQIVND (reference sequence). Trimming took off 5 bases at V and 2 bases at J, with 13 bases between the two ends. The length of the CDR3 is 14 residues. CDR3: CASSLIAWTYEQYF. CDR3 bases: TGTGCCAGTAGTTTAATAGCGTGGACCTACGAGCAGTACTTC.